This section outlines one TCR beta chain sequence together with its context. This entry comes from a study of blood T cell repertoires in COVID-19. Study as a whole: Acute and convalescent COVID-19 specimens originated in the United States, Italy and Spain. Nucleic acid was either cDNA or gDNA, and it came from T cells, B-cell-depleted T cells, or PBMCs.

In the original processing: Scientists estimated how many nucleated cells there were by amplifying reference gene primers. Data came from immunoSEQ multiplex PCR; TCRdb stores just in-frame clones and leaves some out. From that table come the V and J calls and clone size; the DNA was used to work out D and trimming. This sample yields about 490,000 clones, of which 75% to 90% are seen a single time; roughly 3.1% belongs to the top ten. The CDR3 contains 18 residues. Losses at the gene ends were 0 bases for V and 7 bases for J; bases not matched to a gene: 12. CDR1 and CDR2 (germline): LNHDA, SQIVND (reference sequence).

Sample: peripheral blood. The sequence was obtained from a human donor in a cohort sampled during active COVID-19. This chain connects TRBV19 to TRBJ1-5; 10 bases align to TRBD1. Here the CDR3 reads CASSIDPRDRGILQPQHF. CDR3 coding DNA: TGTGCCAGTAGTATAGACCCCCGGGACAGGGGTATTTTGCAGCCCCAGCATTTT. Based on the CDR3 plus reference TRBV19 and TRBJ1-5, the full variable domain is DGGITQSPKYLFRKEGQNVTLSCEQNLNHDAMYWYRQDPGQGLRLIYYSQIVNDFQKGDIAEGYSVSREKKESFPLTVTSAQKNPTAFYLCASSIDPRDRGILQPQHFGDGTRLSIL.